The rows below give T cell receptor beta chains drawn from one sample of a study of identical twins. Each CDR3 protein is one row after TCRdb ran MiXCR on the 5' RACE reads. The sample includes about 530,000 distinct CDR3 sequences, around 24% seen only once; the top ten take roughly 0.5%. This sample also appeared in a second study, on yellow fever vaccine responses in identical twins.

Sequenced: CD4+ T cells sorted from blood. The receptors stem from a young woman in good health. The CDR3 runs from the conserved cysteine through the conserved F or W. Each record gives: V gene, D gene, clone size, J gene, CDR3 protein, CDR3 DNA. D genes are given only for firm matches. Not every row has a clone size; where given, it reads once, few, many or a size class.

>TRBV12-3/TRBV12-4|TRBD1|many|TRBJ2-7
CASSSPDRALYEQYF
TGTGCCAGCAGTTCTCCGGACAGGGCCCTCTACGAGCAGTACTTC
>TRBV12-3/TRBV12-4|TRBD2|NA|TRBJ2-3
CASSSRTSGRSDTQYF
TGTGCCAGCAGTTCCAGGACTAGCGGGAGATCAGATACGCAGTATTTT
>TRBV12-3/TRBV12-4|TRBD1|NA|TRBJ1-2
CASSPNRGLSYGYTF
TGTGCCAGCAGTCCTAACAGGGGGCTCTCCTATGGCTACACCTTC
>TRBV19|NA|few|TRBJ2-7
CASSVMTGTYEQYF
TGTGCCAGTAGTGTCATGACCGGTACCTACGAGCAGTACTTC
>TRBV9|TRBD1|NA|TRBJ1-6
CASRGDRLTSPLHF
TGTGCCAGCAGGGGGGACAGATTAACTTCACCCCTCCACTTT
>TRBV5-1|NA|NA|TRBJ2-1
CASSMLDEQFF
TGCGCCAGCAGCATGCTAGATGAGCAGTTCTTC
>TRBV11-2|NA|NA|TRBJ2-7
CASSTGILSYEQYF
TGTGCCAGCAGTACAGGGATTCTAAGCTACGAGCAGTACTTC
>TRBV3-1|NA|few|TRBJ2-7
CASSQEWGSGYEQYF
TGTGCCAGCAGCCAAGAGTGGGGGAGTGGGTACGAGCAGTACTTC
>TRBV6-5|NA|NA|TRBJ2-3
CASSYIRTDTQYF
TGTGCCAGCAGTTACATTCGCACAGATACGCAGTATTTT
>TRBV27|NA|few|TRBJ2-5
CASRTRMVGGETQYF
TGTGCCAGCAGAACTCGAATGGTCGGGGGAGAGACCCAGTACTTC
>TRBV4-1|NA|many|TRBJ1-1
CASSRRLNTEAFF
TGCGCCAGCAGCCGACGGTTGAACACTGAAGCTTTCTTT
>TRBV7-9|NA|few|TRBJ2-1
CASSFQRTTYNEQFF
TGTGCCAGCAGCTTTCAGCGGACGACCTACAATGAGCAGTTCTTC
>TRBV29-1|NA|few|TRBJ2-7
CSVAQGVWEQYF
TGCAGCGTTGCACAGGGTGTGTGGGAGCAGTACTTC
>TRBV5-1|TRBD1|NA|TRBJ2-7
CASSLGQGAHREQYF
TGCGCCAGCAGCTTGGGGCAGGGGGCGCATAGGGAGCAGTACTTC
>TRBV6-5|NA|NA|TRBJ2-1
CASSPDSFEQFF
TGTGCCAGCAGCCCCGACAGTTTTGAGCAGTTCTTC
>TRBV6-5|NA|NA|TRBJ2-2
CASSYGPQGSYTGELFF
TGTGCCAGCAGTTATGGTCCCCAGGGGTCTTACACCGGGGAGCTGTTTTTT
>TRBV12-3/TRBV12-4|TRBD2|NA|TRBJ2-5
CASSLRPGTREETQYF
TGTGCCAGCAGCCTAAGACCCGGGACTAGAGAAGAGACCCAGTACTTC
>TRBV12-3/TRBV12-4|NA|NA|TRBJ2-3
CASSSLAATDTQYF
TGTGCCAGCAGTTCACTAGCCGCCACAGATACGCAGTATTTT
>TRBV10-3|NA|few|TRBJ1-2
CAISTKGGSIYGYTF
TGTGCCATCTCAACTAAAGGGGGGTCGATCTATGGCTACACCTTC
>TRBV29-1|NA|NA|TRBJ1-1
CSVVGSGATEAFF
TGCAGCGTTGTAGGGTCGGGGGCCACTGAAGCTTTCTTT
>TRBV5-1|NA|NA|TRBJ2-6
CASSLYQSDGSGANVLTF
TGCGCCAGCAGCTTATACCAATCCGACGGCTCTGGGGCCAACGTCCTGACTTTC
>TRBV7-9|NA|NA|TRBJ1-3
CASSLGPRENTIYF
TGTGCCAGCAGCTTAGGCCCTCGGGAGAACACCATATATTTT
>TRBV6-1|NA|NA|TRBJ2-7
CASSEFSTVREQYF
TGTGCCAGCAGTGAATTTTCGACTGTACGCGAGCAGTACTTC
>TRBV21-1|NA|NA|TRBJ1-5
CASSSKQGAQPQHF
TGTGCCAGCAGCTCCAAACAGGGTGCTCAGCCCCAGCATTTT
>TRBV7-9|NA|few|TRBJ2-5
CASSLMSNQETQYF
TGTGCCAGCAGCTTAATGTCTAACCAAGAGACCCAGTACTTC
>TRBV29-1|NA|few|TRBJ1-1
CSVEAGNTEAFF
TGCAGCGTTGAGGCGGGTAACACTGAAGCTTTCTTT
>TRBV7-2|TRBD2|few|TRBJ2-3
CASSLLLAGLETDTQYF
TGTGCCAGCAGCTTGCTGCTAGCGGGATTAGAAACAGATACGCAGTATTTT
>TRBV6-1|TRBD2|few|TRBJ2-7
CASTESGTSGSEQYF
TGTGCCAGCACCGAAAGCGGGACTAGCGGGAGCGAGCAGTACTTC
>TRBV5-1|NA|NA|TRBJ2-5
CASSLSLETQYF
TGCGCCAGCAGCTTGTCTTTGGAGACCCAGTACTTC
>TRBV29-1|NA|many|TRBJ1-1
CSVGLGPGEAFF
TGCAGCGTCGGCTTGGGGCCGGGTGAAGCTTTCTTT
>TRBV6-5|NA|once|TRBJ2-3
CASSYSITDTQYF
TGTGCCAGCAGTTACTCCATCACAGATACGCAGTATTTT
>TRBV7-9|NA|few|TRBJ1-4
CASSLPLPEKLFF
TGTGCCAGCAGCTTACCTCTCCCCGAAAAACTGTTTTTT
>TRBV3-1|TRBD1|NA|TRBJ2-7
CASSYPGQGIYEQYF
TGTGCCAGCAGCTATCCGGGACAGGGAATCTACGAGCAGTACTTC
>TRBV20-1|NA|few|TRBJ2-1
CSAAYDEQFF
TGCAGTGCCGCCTACGATGAGCAGTTCTTC
>TRBV29-1|TRBD2|NA|TRBJ2-1
CSVEEGTSGGIYNEQFF
TGCAGCGTTGAAGAGGGGACTAGCGGCGGCATATACAATGAGCAGTTCTTC
>TRBV12-3/TRBV12-4|NA|NA|TRBJ1-6
CASSKDYNSPLHF
TGTGCCAGCAGTAAAGATTATAATTCACCCCTCCACTTT
>TRBV10-2|NA|NA|TRBJ1-1
CASRDVTLDTEAFF
TGCGCCAGCCGCGATGTCACCCTGGACACTGAAGCTTTCTTT
>TRBV6-1|NA|NA|TRBJ2-1
CASRGRDQTYNEQFF
TGTGCCAGCAGAGGACGGGACCAAACCTACAATGAGCAGTTCTTC
>TRBV29-1|NA|NA|TRBJ1-5
CSVVESGYSNQPQHF
TGCAGCGTCGTCGAGTCGGGGTATAGCAATCAGCCCCAGCATTTT
>TRBV24-1|NA|few|TRBJ2-2
CATSQPGSNTGELFF
TGTGCCACCAGTCAGCCAGGCTCTAACACCGGGGAGCTGTTTTTT
>TRBV20-1|NA|few|TRBJ1-2
CSATREASSKGYTF
TGCAGTGCAACTAGAGAAGCAAGCAGCAAGGGCTACACCTTC
>TRBV10-3|TRBD1|NA|TRBJ1-2
CAISEQQGVVYGYTF
TGTGCCATCAGTGAGCAACAGGGGGTGGTCTATGGCTACACCTTC
>TRBV5-1|NA|NA|TRBJ2-2
CASSPSILRNTGELFF
TGCGCCAGCAGCCCTAGCATACTCCGTAACACCGGGGAGCTGTTTTTT
>TRBV21-1|NA|few|TRBJ2-7
CASSKEGSSYYEQYF
TGTGCCAGCAGCAAAGAAGGTAGCAGCTACTACGAGCAGTACTTC
>TRBV4-2|TRBD1|many|TRBJ1-4
CASSQVDLYADRGNEKLFF
TGTGCCAGCAGCCAAGTCGACCTATACGCGGACAGGGGTAATGAAAAACTGTTTTTT
>TRBV4-1|TRBD2|NA|TRBJ2-1
CASALAGGTYNEQFF
TGCGCCAGTGCCCTAGCGGGAGGGACCTACAATGAGCAGTTCTTC
>TRBV5-1|NA|once|TRBJ2-1
CASSNGLPNEQFF
TGCGCCAGCAGTAACGGCCTCCCCAATGAGCAGTTCTTC
>TRBV6-5|TRBD2|once|TRBJ2-2
CASSSTPGGTGELFF
TGTGCCAGCAGTTCGACCCCGGGGGGCACCGGGGAGCTGTTTTTT
>TRBV20-1|TRBD2|NA|TRBJ2-6
CSARGGLAGGSGANVLTF
TGCAGTGCTAGAGGAGGACTAGCGGGAGGTTCTGGGGCCAACGTCCTGACTTTC
>TRBV5-1|NA|few|TRBJ2-6
CASSLFGGAGANVLTF
TGCGCCAGCAGTCTTTTCGGGGGTGCTGGGGCCAACGTCCTGACTTTC
>TRBV11-3|NA|NA|TRBJ2-1
CASSSKREQFF
TGTGCCAGCAGCTCGAAGCGGGAGCAGTTCTTC
>TRBV14|NA|NA|TRBJ1-1
CASILGRPTEAFF
TGTGCCAGCATCCTTGGCAGACCCACTGAAGCTTTCTTT
>TRBV27|NA|NA|TRBJ2-3
CASRVSANTDTQYF
TGTGCCAGCCGGGTCAGCGCCAACACAGATACGCAGTATTTT
>TRBV27|TRBD2|NA|TRBJ2-5
CASSFGGSGRRETQYF
TGTGCCAGCAGTTTCGGGGGTAGCGGGAGAAGGGAGACCCAGTACTTC
>TRBV29-1|NA|few|TRBJ1-3
CSVEDQQFSGNTIYF
TGCAGCGTTGAAGATCAGCAGTTCTCTGGAAACACCATATATTTT
>TRBV6-2/TRBV6-3|NA|NA|TRBJ1-5
CASSPDRKNQPQHF
TGTGCCAGCAGCCCCGACAGGAAAAATCAGCCCCAGCATTTT
>TRBV20-1|NA|few|TRBJ2-1
CSAGGFNEQFF
TGCAGTGCTGGCGGGTTCAATGAGCAGTTCTTC
>TRBV20-1|NA|NA|TRBJ2-2
CSATGPNPGELFF
TGCAGTGCTACCGGACCTAACCCCGGGGAGCTGTTTTTT
>TRBV28|NA|NA|TRBJ2-5
CASSFRGSAQETQYF
TGTGCCAGCAGTTTTCGGGGGTCGGCACAAGAGACCCAGTACTTC